The rows below give T cell receptor beta chains drawn from one sample of a study of T cell clusters in autoimmune cytopenias. TCRdb re-called the multiplex PCR reads and shows each CDR3 protein once, DNA omitted. The repertoire table contains some 1,500 distinct CDR3 sequences. Sequencing input: peripheral blood. These TCRs come from a human donor with an autoimmune cytopenia or autoimmune hepatitis (not recorded which). CDR3s include the opening cysteine and the closing phenylalanine or tryptophan. The order of the fields is J gene, clone size, V gene, CDR3 protein. A clone size is listed for some rows: how often the clone was seen (once, few, many), or a class if it is expanded.

J: TRBJ2-3; size: large; V: TRBV7-6; CDR3: CASSRSGSGTDTQYF
J: TRBJ2-3; size: medium-sized; V: TRBV6-4; CDR3: CASSLGTSGPDTQYF
J: TRBJ2-5; size: NA; V: TRBV10-1; CDR3: CASSAGRGGTHQETQYF
J: TRBJ1-3; size: medium-sized; V: TRBV5-6; CDR3: CASSLVGAGNTIYF
J: TRBJ2-7; size: NA; V: TRBV7-9; CDR3: CASSSEWTANYEQYF
J: TRBJ2-7; size: NA; V: TRBV18; CDR3: CASSPTSGRAPYEQYF
J: TRBJ1-5; size: medium-sized; V: TRBV15; CDR3: CATSTPSQGSNQPQHF
J: TRBJ2-3; size: medium-sized; V: TRBV30; CDR3: CAWSQGQGATDTQYF
J: TRBJ2-1; size: NA; V: TRBV6-5; CDR3: CASSPGVNEQFF
J: TRBJ1-5; size: medium-sized; V: TRBV6-5; CDR3: CASSLGRKDQPQHF
J: TRBJ1-2; size: medium-sized; V: TRBV27; CDR3: CASSPPGQGVGGYTF
J: TRBJ1-5; size: medium-sized; V: TRBV27; CDR3: CASSLAPYQPQHF
J: TRBJ1-5; size: medium-sized; V: TRBV12-3/TRBV12-4; CDR3: CASSLGPGTSQPQHF
J: TRBJ1-2; size: medium-sized; V: TRBV19; CDR3: CASSVDSSNYGYTF
J: TRBJ2-7; size: large; V: TRBV30; CDR3: CAWSVRTSSEQYF
J: TRBJ1-2; size: large; V: TRBV30; CDR3: CAWSVNYGYGYTF
J: TRBJ2-3; size: medium-sized; V: TRBV7-6; CDR3: CASSPPGLAGTDTQYF
J: TRBJ2-3; size: NA; V: TRBV11-2; CDR3: CASSSVAGRSTDTQYF
J: TRBJ2-5; size: NA; V: TRBV7-9; CDR3: CASSLGASQETQYF
J: TRBJ1-2; size: medium-sized; V: TRBV18; CDR3: CASSLDRQEYGYTF
J: TRBJ2-7; size: NA; V: TRBV7-4; CDR3: CASRPDRASGEQYF
J: TRBJ2-2; size: medium-sized; V: TRBV5-5; CDR3: CASSWGLAGPNNGELFF
J: TRBJ1-1; size: medium-sized; V: TRBV12-3/TRBV12-4; CDR3: CASSTQGNTEAFF
J: TRBJ2-7; size: large; V: TRBV6-6; CDR3: CASSPTSGTSYEQYF
J: TRBJ1-4; size: NA; V: TRBV6-4; CDR3: CASSEGLTSGKLFF
J: TRBJ2-4; size: NA; V: TRBV12-3/TRBV12-4; CDR3: CASSFEEGKKLYF